This section outlines one TCR beta chain sequence together with its context. The antigen remains undetermined. Trimming stripped 0 bases from V and 4 bases from J, with 10 bases between. Germline values: CDR1 SGHTA, CDR2 FQGTGA. The CDR3 is 15 amino acids. TCRdb's copy holds only in-frame clones and misses some; the assay was immunoSEQ multiplex PCR. In the table there are roughly 70,000 clones, about nine tenths of which are singletons. The data stem from a study of T cell responses to AZD1222 COVID-19 vaccine. General study points: Repertoires were collected only later (after the peak T cell response had occurred).

The sequenced sample was peripheral blood, obtained 28 days after the second dose of the MenACWY control vaccine. The clonotype originates from an adult who received the MenACWY meningococcal vaccine as a control. The V call is TRBV7-3, the J call TRBJ1-3, with a tentative D call TRBD1 (5 bases). CDR3 loop: CASSLTAGKGNTIYF. The CDR3 DNA reads TGTGCCAGCAGCTTAACAGCAGGGAAGGGAAACACCATATATTTT.